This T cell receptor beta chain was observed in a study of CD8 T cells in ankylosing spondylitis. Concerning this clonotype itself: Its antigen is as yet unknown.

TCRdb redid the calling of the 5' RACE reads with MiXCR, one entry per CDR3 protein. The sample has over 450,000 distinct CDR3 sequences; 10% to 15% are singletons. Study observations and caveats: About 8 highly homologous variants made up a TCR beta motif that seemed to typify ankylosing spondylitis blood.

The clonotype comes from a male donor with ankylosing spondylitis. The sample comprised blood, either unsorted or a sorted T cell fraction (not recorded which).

Here the CDR3 reads CASSFLTGNTQYF. In DNA, the CDR3 is TGTGCCAGCAGCTTCCTGACAGGGAACACGCAGTATTTT. The chain links TRBV5-6 to TRBJ2-3; 7 positions agree with TRBD1. Germline values: CDR1 SGHDT, CDR2 YYEEEE. This CDR3 is 13 amino acids long. Germline trimming cut 2 bases from V and 9 bases from J; bases unmatched to any gene: 6.